This T cell receptor (beta chain) was captured by sequencing in a study of cytomegalovirus exposure and HLA in healthy donors. Using immunoSEQ multiplex PCR, the repertoire was profiled, and TCRdb retains in-frame clones only, with some absent. The sample has around 250,000 clones; around 90% are singletons. Material: PBMCs. The sequence derives from a woman aged 18 to 35 in good health and CMV-seronegative.

The chain's CDR3 is CASSPLGTGPNYGYTF. DNA of the CDR3: TGTGCCAGCTCACCACTTGGGACAGGACCCAACTATGGCTACACCTTC. The rearrangement joins TRBV18 to TRBJ1-2, with TRBD1 identical over 8 bases. The V and J ends lost 1 base and 2 bases, in that order; junction bases with no gene match: 6. CDR1 KGHSH and CDR2 LQKENI come from the germline V gene. CDR3 length: 16 residues.